This T cell receptor (beta chain) was retrieved from a study of blood T cells in healthy people across ages (dated by TCRdb to the mid-2010s). Context from the whole study: Template switching captured roughly one uniquely barcoded TCR beta cDNA molecule per two T cells in model experiments. Age-related changes in TCR beta repertoire diversity were measured in the study by deep sequencing normalized with unique cDNA molecular identifiers. The donors were split into four age groups: young (average around 17 years), middle-aged (about 40), aged (62) and long-lived (82). To avoid experimental bias, donors of different ages were spread randomly across the sequencing lanes. For two donors (one aged 18 to 29 and one aged 80 or older), the study analyzed two additional independent replicas of 1 million unique cDNA reads from the same blood draw.

Overall study outcomes, separate from this receptor: Observed TCR beta diversity per million T cells fell roughly linearly with age, and a significant reduction was already apparent by age around 44. Estimates of total diversity from one million sequenced T cells were regarded as lower bounds and underestimates. The long-lived group showed more naive CD4+ T cells, fewer expanded clones and increased TCR diversity than the aged group, suggesting age selection. Since profiling was done on bulk unsorted PBMCs, naive and antigen-experienced compartments could not be conclusively compared. Because the CMV infection status of the donors was unknown, age-related changes in expanded clonotypes may potentially have been confounded. There was a strong correlation between observed TCR beta diversity and the percentage of naive T cells measured by flow cytometry.

Libraries were made using 5' RACE. TCRdb lists the instrument as Illumina HiSeq 2500. A second about 6 to 11 cycle PCR used a sample-barcoded 5' primer and a J-beta primer mix. Each TCR beta cDNA molecule received a unique molecular identifier from a template-switch 5' adaptor carrying 12 random nucleotides. At least 2.5 million CDR3-containing paired-end reads were obtained from each sample. All of the RNA was converted into first-strand cDNA using the Mint cDNA synthesis kit, with a TRBC-specific oligonucleotide serving as the primer. Following uracil-DNA glycosylase treatment, a first 18-cycle PCR with universal primers M1SS and BC2_uni_R was performed on all cDNA. On the study's bioinformatics: Normalization of each sample was performed by random selection of 1 million high-quality reads, each carrying a distinct molecular identifier. Instead of being binned into consensus sequences, reads with shared molecular identifiers were discarded. MiTCR, with a Q25 quality threshold and the strictest error-elimination algorithm, was used for CDR3 identification, clonotype clustering and error correction. A nonparametric unseen species model using Euler transformation provided a lower-bound estimate of total TCR beta diversity. TCRdb applied fastp at Q25 and MiXCR to the public reads, then kept only in-frame beta chains. Under each unique CDR3 protein, matching rows form one entry showing the most common genes and DNA. The V and J calls here are based on TCRdb, not the publication. The sample table holds 850,000 to 950,000 distinct CDR3 sequences, of which around 26% were seen once. The leading ten clones occupy roughly 17% of the sample.

This clonotype was detected many times. Its antigen remains undetermined. Per-base qualities were not stored, and no clone one base away is much larger. Systemically healthy Caucasian individuals from Russia, 35 to 40 in total and aged about 6 to 100 years, were included as donors. About 10 milliliters of peripheral blood were drawn from each donor into EDTA-treated Vacutainer tubes. Ficoll-Paque density-gradient centrifugation was used to isolate PBMCs, with at least 7 million per sample. Total RNA was extracted from PBMCs with Trizol reagent, with at least 5 micrograms obtained per sample. For every donor, an aliquot of PBMCs went through flow cytometry to measure the percentages of naive CD45RAhigh/CD27high T cells. Sequencing input: blood. This receptor was identified in a woman over 75 in good health.

The DNA sequence is as follows: TGTGCCAGCAGCCTACTAGCGGGGGACTACAATGAGCAGTTCTTC. This gives the protein CASSLLAGDYNEQFF. The chain uses TRBV7-9 and TRBJ2-1, with 11 middle bases fitting TRBD2. From the germline V gene (reference sequence), CDR1 is SEHNR and CDR2 is FQNEAQ. Germline trimming: 5 bases from V, 3 bases from J; junction bases outside gene matches: 3. The CDR3 contains 15 residues, cysteine and phenylalanine counted. This entry keeps only the CDR3 DNA: 45 bases, framed from base 1. Full variable domain (CDR3 extended with the reference TRBV7-9 and TRBJ2-1 proteins): DTGVSQNPRHKITKRGQNVTFRCDPISEHNRLYWYRQTLGQGPEFLTYFQNEAQLEKSRLLSDRFSAERPKGSFSTLEIQRTEQGDSAMYLCASSLLAGDYNEQFFGPGTRLTVL.